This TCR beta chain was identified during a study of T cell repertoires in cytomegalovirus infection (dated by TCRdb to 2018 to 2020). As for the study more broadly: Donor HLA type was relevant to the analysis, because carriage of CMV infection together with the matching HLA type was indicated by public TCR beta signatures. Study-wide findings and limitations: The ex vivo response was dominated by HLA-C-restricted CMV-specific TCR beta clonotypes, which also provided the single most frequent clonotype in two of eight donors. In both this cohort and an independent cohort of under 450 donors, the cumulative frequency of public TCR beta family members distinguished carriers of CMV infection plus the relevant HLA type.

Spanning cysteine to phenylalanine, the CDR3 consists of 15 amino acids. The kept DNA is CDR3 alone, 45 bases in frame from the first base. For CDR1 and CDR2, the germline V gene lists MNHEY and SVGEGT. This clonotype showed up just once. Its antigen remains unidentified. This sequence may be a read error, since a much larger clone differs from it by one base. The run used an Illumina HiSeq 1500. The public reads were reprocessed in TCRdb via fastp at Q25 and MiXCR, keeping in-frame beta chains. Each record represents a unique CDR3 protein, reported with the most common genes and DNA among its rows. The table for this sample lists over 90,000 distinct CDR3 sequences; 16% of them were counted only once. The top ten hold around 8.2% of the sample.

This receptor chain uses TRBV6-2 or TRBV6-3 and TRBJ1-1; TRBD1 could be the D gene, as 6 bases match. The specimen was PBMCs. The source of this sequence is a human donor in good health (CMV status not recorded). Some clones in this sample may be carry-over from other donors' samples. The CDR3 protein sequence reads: CASCYTGLGHTEAFF. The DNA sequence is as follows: TGTGCCAGCTGTTATACAGGGTTGGGGCACACTGAAGCTTTCTTT.